A single sample gave rise to the 12 T cell receptor beta chains below, sequenced in a study of blood T cell repertoires in COVID-19. Here immunoSEQ multiplex PCR was the method, and the copy in TCRdb shows in-frame clones only, minus some. Of approximately 220,000 clones listed, roughly 89% are singletons. The specimen was PBMCs or T cells enriched from blood (not recorded which). These receptors were taken from a man aged 30-40 years who had been exposed to COVID-19.

This clone was picked up a small number of times. The rearrangement uses TRBV4-2 and TRBJ2-1; tentative D call: TRBD2 (5 bases). Deletions cut 4 bases from V and 6 bases from J, with 7 bases between. This CDR3 contains 12 residues. Germline loops: CDR1 LGHNA, CDR2 YNFKEQ. In DNA, the CDR3 is TGTGCCAGCAGCCCCCTAGCCAATGAGCAGTTCTTC. Translation: CASSPLANEQFF.

CDR3 region: CAGLPGTGMRPQHF. In DNA, the CDR3 is TGTGCCGGCCTGCCCGGGACAGGGATGAGGCCCCAGCATTTT. This sequence joins TRBV6-4 and TRBJ1-5; TRBD1 agrees at 9 bases. The CDR3 is made up of 14 amino acids. V shed 11 bases, J shed 9 bases, and the junction held 14 bases outside the gene matches. From germline, CDR1 is MRHNA and CDR2 SNTAGT.

This CDR3 reads CASSQYSGSYEQYF. The DNA of the CDR3 is TGTGCCAGCAGCCAATACAGCGGATCCTACGAGCAGTACTTC. The rearrangement uses TRBV3-1 (or the pseudogene TRBV3-2) and TRBJ2-7; a weak D match, TRBD2 (5 bases). The V gene's germline CDR1 is LGHDT and CDR2 YNNKEL (reference sequence). The CDR3 extends over 14 amino acids. V was trimmed by 2 bases and J by 1 base, leaving 9 bases between them.

This chain links TRBV11-3 with TRBJ2-1, with D tentatively TRBD2 (6 bases). Germline loops: CDR1 SGHNT, CDR2 YENEEA. V dropped 1 base and J dropped 4 bases, with 11 bases sitting between them. The CDR3 extends over 15 amino acids. DNA of the CDR3: TGTGCCAGCAGCTTAGGCGGGGTAGGATACAATGAGCAGTTCTTC. It specifies CASSLGGVGYNEQFF.

The genes are TRBV10-3 and TRBJ2-2; 8 nucleotides agree with TRBD2. In germline, CDR1 is ENHRY, CDR2 SYGVKD. The trim removed 7 bases at V and 4 bases at J, leaving 2 bases unmatched. CDR3 length: 13 residues. CDR3 DNA sequence: TGTGCCATCAATCTAGCGGGCACCGGGGAGCTGTTTTTT. Its protein product is CAINLAGTGELFF.

The chain has TRBV2 and TRBJ1-4; 11 bases map to TRBD1. The CDR3 has 15 residues. From germline, CDR1 is SNHLY and CDR2 FYNNEI. Trimming at V came to 3 bases and at J to 6 bases, leaving 3 bases not matched to a gene. The CDR3 is CASSEDRGQDEKLFF. CDR3 nucleotide sequence: TGTGCCAGCAGTGAGGACAGGGGGCAGGATGAAAAACTGTTTTTT.

The rearrangement joins TRBV7-8 to TRBJ2-3; 11 nucleotides match TRBD1. The CDR3 is 17 residues long. V lost 5 bases, J lost 3 bases, and 10 bases stayed unmatched. Germline loops: CDR1 SGHVS, CDR2 FQNEAQ. DNA of the CDR3: TGTGCCAGCAGCCCCGGGACAGGGGGAATCAATACAGATACGCAGTATTTT. It is translated as CASSPGTGGINTDTQYF.

This chain uses TRBV5-1 with TRBJ1-2, with 7 positions matching TRBD1. The V segment lost 0 bases and the J segment 6 bases; nucleotides outside the gene matches: 2. The CDR3 consists of 13 residues. Germline loops: CDR1 SGHRS, CDR2 YFSETQ. The CDR3 sequence is CASSLDRGHGYTF. The CDR3 DNA sequence: TGCGCCAGCAGCTTGGACAGGGGCCATGGCTACACCTTC.

The genes are TRBV5-1 and TRBJ1-1; TRBD1 matches 7 bases. V dropped 0 bases and J dropped 2; count of bases not matched to a gene: 7. CDR1 and CDR2 from the germline V gene are SGHRS and YFSETQ. The CDR3 length is 16 residues. CDR3 residues: CASSLDRQGVNTEAFF. Written as DNA, the CDR3 is TGCGCCAGCAGCTTGGACCGACAGGGTGTCAACACTGAAGCTTTCTTT.

This chain links TRBV6-4 with TRBJ2-2; D is possibly TRBD1 (6 bases). CDR1 is MRHNA, CDR2 SNTAGT, per germline. The CDR3 has 14 residues. V was shortened by 5 bases and J by 3 bases, with 10 bases between the two germline ends. The CDR3 region has the DNA TGTGCCAGCAGTCTGGACAGCTACACCGGGGAGCTGTTTTTT. Encoded protein: CASSLDSYTGELFF.

In this sample, this clone turned up once. The chain uses TRBV5-1 and TRBJ2-2; 8 nucleotides agree with TRBD2. The CDR3 loop spans 15 amino acids. Trimming at V came to 7 bases and at J to 2 bases, leaving 7 bases not matched to a gene. Germline V gene data show CDR1 as SGHRS and CDR2 as YFSETQ. The CDR3 reads CASSAGDLNTGELFF. As DNA, the CDR3 is TGCGCCAGCTCAGCGGGAGACCTAAACACCGGGGAGCTGTTTTTT. Based on the CDR3 plus reference TRBV5-1 and TRBJ2-2, the full variable domain is KAGVTQTPRYLIKTRGQQVTLSCSPISGHRSVSWYQQTPGQGLQFLFEYFSETQRNKGNFPGRFSGRQFSNSRSEMNVSTLELGDSALYLCASSAGDLNTGELFFGEGSRLTVL.

The J gene is TRBJ2-1, the V gene TRBV5-1; 9 nucleotides line up with TRBD1. CDR1 is SGHRS and CDR2 is YFSETQ in the germline V gene. J was trimmed by 10 bases and V by 5 bases; bases with no gene match: 13. This CDR3 has 15 amino acids. The CDR3 protein is CASSDPGTGPYEQFF. The CDR3 DNA is TGCGCCAGCAGTGATCCTGGGACAGGGCCCTACGAGCAGTTCTTC.